This T cell receptor (beta chain) emerged from a study of blood T cell repertoires in COVID-19. Whole-study context: Specimens from acute and convalescent COVID-19 originated in the United States, Italy and Spain.

Sequencing used immunoSEQ multiplex PCR; TCRdb keeps in-frame clones, though not all of them. Of 180,000 or so clones in the sample, approximately 80% are singletons; the top ten hold under 15%. Cohorts were based on clinical histories the participants reported. The CDR3 runs to 13 residues. Germline CDR1 reads SGHVS; CDR2 reads FQNEAQ. V was trimmed by 0 bases and J by 6 bases, leaving 3 bases between them. Specimen: PBMCs or T cells enriched from blood (not recorded which). The TCR was taken from a woman aged 55-69 years who had recovered from COVID-19. The chain employs TRBV7-8 and TRBJ1-6; D gene ambiguous. CDR3 bases: TGTGCCAGCAGCTTAGCCAGTAATTCACCCCTCCACTTT. Its translation is CASSLASNSPLHF. Using reference TRBV7-8 and TRBJ1-6 for the parts outside the CDR3, the full variable domain is GAGVSQSPRYKVAKRGQDVALRCDPISGHVSLFWYQQALGQGPEFLTYFQNEAQLDKSGLPSDRFFAERPEGSVSTLKIQRTQQEDSAVYLCASSLASNSPLHFGNGTRLTVT.